The 32 T cell receptor beta chains in this list originate from one sample, sequenced in a study of metastatic and nonmetastatic thyroid tumors. TCRdb re-clonotyped the PCR reads via MiXCR. The data show around 25,000 clones, roughly 25% seen once. Until they underwent thyroid surgery, no patient had received any treatment. Material for sequencing was blood. The origin of the receptors is a female donor with papillary thyroid cancer or a benign thyroid nodule (not recorded which). Some clones in this sample may be carry-over from other donors' samples.

The table lists this clone with many counts. The chain combines TRBV29-1 with TRBJ2-3; D possibly corresponds to TRBD2 (6 bases). The CDR3 loop spans 14 amino acids. Germline assignment: CDR1 SQVTM and CDR2 ANQGSEA. V was cut by 3 bases and J by 1 base, with 11 bases left in between. CDR3 sequence: CSVELGGGTDTQYF. The CDR3, as DNA: TGCAGCGTTGAGTTGGGCGGGGGCACAGATACGCAGTATTTT.

The rearrangement uses TRBV9 and TRBJ2-5; TRBD2 aligns across 12 bases. This CDR3 region has 15 residues. Germline CDR1 is SGDLS and CDR2 is YYNGEE. V was clipped by 4 bases and J by 5 bases; unmatched bases: 6. The CDR3 is CASSWGTSGWETQYF. The CDR3 nucleotides read TGTGCCAGCAGCTGGGGGACTAGCGGGTGGGAGACCCAGTACTTC.

In this sample, this clone turned up many times. The chain combines TRBV7-6 with TRBJ1-6; 8 positions agree with TRBD1. V was pared by 5 bases and J by 4 bases, with 4 bases of the junction left unmatched. The CDR3 is made up of 15 amino acids. CDR1 is SGHVS and CDR2 is FNYEAQ in the germline V gene. The CDR3 protein is CASSRRQGYNSPLHF. The CDR3 coding sequence is TGTGCCAGCAGCCGGAGACAGGGGTATAATTCACCCCTCCACTTT. Complete variable domain (other parts from reference TRBV7-6 and TRBJ1-6): GAGVSQSPRYKVTKRGQDVALRCDPISGHVSLYWYRQALGQGPEFLTYFNYEAQQDKSGLPNDRFSAERPEGSISTLTIQRTEQRDSAMYRCASSRRQGYNSPLHFGNGTRLTVT.

In its sample, this clone was seen once. In this CDR3 the conserved last residue, phenylalanine or tryptophan, is missing, so a read error is likely. The chain links TRBV7-3 to TRBJ2-5; TRBD2 matches at 9 bases. Germline lookup yields CDR1 SGHTA and CDR2 FQGTGA. The CDR3 runs to 15 residues. The CDR3: CASSSRAGGQENQYL. CDR3 bases: TGTGCCAGCAGTTCACGAGCGGGAGGACAAGAGAACCAGTACTTA.

This clone is medium-sized. The chain has TRBV20-1 and TRBJ2-7; D not certain. The germline V gene has CDR1 DFQATT and CDR2 SNEGSKA (reference sequence). The CDR3 covers 12 residues. Trimming pared 6 bases from V and 3 bases from J, leaving 12 bases between. CDR3 sequence (DNA): TGCAGTGCCCGAAGCCTAGACTACGAGCAGTACGTC. It is translated as CSARSLDYEQYV.

This clone was seen repeatedly, ten times or more. The chain is built from TRBV28 and TRBJ1-2, with D uncertain. CDR1 and CDR2 (germline): MDHEN, SYDVKM. The CDR3 totals 14 residues. V gave up 2 bases and J gave up 2 bases, with 9 bases separating them. In DNA, the CDR3 is TGTGCCAGCAGTTTAGATCCGACGAACTATGGCTACACCTTC. Translation gives CASSLDPTNYGYTF.

This clone was seen ten or more times. The V and J genes are TRBV18 and TRBJ2-5; TRBD2 agrees at 8 bases. Unmatched junction bases numbered 9, after V lost 3 bases and J lost 6 bases. The CDR3 runs 15 residues. Germline assignment: CDR1 KGHSH and CDR2 LQKENI. DNA of the CDR3: TGTGCCAGCTCACCCTCAGCGGGAGAAGGGAAGACCCAGTACTTC. This sequence encodes CASSPSAGEGKTQYF.

The genes are TRBV5-1 and TRBJ2-7; no definite D call. The germline gives CDR1 SGHRS, CDR2 YFSETQ. The CDR3 covers 14 residues. The ends were cut back, 8 bases at V and 3 bases at J, with 18 bases in the middle. CDR3 amino acids: CASSSGTVGYEQYF. As DNA, the CDR3 is TGCGCCAGTAGTTCCGGTACAGTGGGCTACGAGCAGTACTTC.

This clone was picked up many times. V and J are TRBV15 and TRBJ1-2; maybe TRBD1 (5 bases). V lost 5 bases to trimming and J lost 5 bases, with 27 bases between them. Germline values: CDR1 LNHNV, CDR2 YYDKDF (reference sequence). The CDR3 runs 18 residues. CDR3 sequence: CATSSSKRGQMPVYGYTF. CDR3 in DNA: TGTGCCACCAGCTCAAGTAAAAGGGGCCAGATGCCAGTGTATGGCTACACCTTC.

This clone ranks as medium-sized. The chain links TRBV30 to TRBJ1-3, with a tentative D call TRBD1 (6 bases). Trimming removed 3 bases at V and 14 bases at J, with 26 bases between. Germline values: CDR1 GTSNPN, CDR2 SVGIG (reference sequence). This CDR3 spans 15 amino acids. The CDR3 is CAWSRLGGGRHLVYF. As DNA, the CDR3 is TGTGCCTGGAGCCGCTTAGGGGGGGGCCGCCATCTGGTATATTTT.

This clone was seen more than once but under ten times. The chain links TRBV6-2 or TRBV6-3 to TRBJ1-2; a possible D gene is TRBD1 (5 bases). CDR3 length: 16 amino acids. Looked up from germline, CDR1 is MNHEY and CDR2 is SVGEGT. V was shortened by 0 bases and J by 4 bases, with 15 bases between the two germline ends. The CDR3 sequence is CASSYSGARQLYGYTF. CDR3 sequence (DNA): TGTGCCAGCAGTTACTCGGGCGCCAGACAGCTCTATGGCTACACCTTC.

J is TRBJ1-1 and V is TRBV7-8; no definite D call. Germline-derived CDR1 and CDR2 are SGHVS and FQNEAQ. V was clipped by 5 bases and J by 6 bases, with 16 bases between them. This CDR3 has 14 residues. CDR3 bases: TGTGCCAGCAGCCCAACTTCTGGGCACGCTGAAGCTTTCTTT. It is translated as CASSPTSGHAEAFF.

This clone was counted at least ten times. The CDR3 here is CSVEDGYYNEQFF. In DNA, the CDR3 is TGCAGCGTGGAGGACGGATATTACAATGAGCAGTTCTTC. The chain combines TRBV29-1 with TRBJ2-1; D perhaps matches TRBD2 (5 bases). CDR1 SQVTM and CDR2 ANQGSEA come from the germline V gene. Trimming took 6 bases from V and 4 from J, leaving 13 bases between them. The CDR3 totals 13 residues.

This clone ranks as medium-sized (0.01 to 0.1%). The chain uses TRBV2 and TRBJ1-2; D is ambiguous. The CDR3 loop spans 14 amino acids. From germline, CDR1 is SNHLY and CDR2 FYNNEI. Trimming removed 4 bases at V and 7 bases at J, with 16 bases between. CDR3 coding DNA: TGTGCCAGCAGTGTAGGGCAGTTAGGCGCTGGCTACACCTTC. Its translation is CASSVGQLGAGYTF.

This clone was counted a few times. Other DNA sequences of this sample code for an identical CDR3. The V and J genes are TRBV5-4 and TRBJ2-6; TRBD2 matches at 15 bases. The CDR3 loop spans 18 amino acids. With V trimmed by 3 bases and J by 2 bases, 3 bases remained unmatched. In germline, CDR1 is SGHNT, CDR2 YYREEE (reference sequence). For the CDR3, the DNA is TGTGCCAGCAGCTATGGACTAGCGGGAGGGCCTGGGGCCAACGTCCTGACTTTC. This translates into CASSYGLAGGPGANVLTF.

This clone showed up just a few times. The V call is TRBV28, the J call TRBJ1-3; possibly TRBD1 for D (5 bases). The ends were cut back, 3 bases at V and 7 bases at J, with 7 bases in the middle. CDR3 length: 12 amino acids. Germline values: CDR1 MDHEN, CDR2 SYDVKM. The DNA of the CDR3 is TGTGCCAGCAGTTTGCGGGGGAACACCATATATTTT. It translates to CASSLRGNTIYF.

As for this clone: Relative to the germline gene, one junction end is altered; a read error may explain this. This chain uses TRBV6-1 with TRBJ1-1; no clear D gene. CDR3 length: 16 amino acids. Germline CDR1 and CDR2: MNHNS and SASEGT. The CDR3 region has the DNA TGTACCAGCAGTGAAGTGGTGTCGATCGGGAGCGATGAAGCTTTCTTT. This translates into CTSSEVVSIGSDEAFF.

This clone was found many times. CDR3 coding DNA: TGTGCCAGTAGTATAGCCATAAAAGAGACCCAGTACTTC. Its translation: CASSIAIKETQYF. The rearrangement links TRBV19 to TRBJ2-5; D gene unclear. CDR3 length: 13 residues. The germline V gene encodes CDR1 LNHDA and CDR2 SQIVND (reference sequence). The ends were cut back, 1 base at V and 3 bases at J, with 6 bases in the middle.

This clone was seen ten or more times. J is TRBJ1-1 and V is TRBV20-1, with D possibly being TRBD1 (5 bases). CDR3 length: 13 amino acids. Looked up from germline, CDR1 is DFQATT and CDR2 is SNEGSKA (reference sequence). The V end was cut by 4 bases, the J end by 7 bases, with 16 bases between. The chain's CDR3 is CSAKGPPTLEAFF. CDR3 nucleotides: TGCAGTGCTAAGGGGCCACCCACCCTTGAAGCTTTCTTT.

This clone was observed at least ten times. The sample carries other DNA sequences with the same CDR3. V gene TRBV7-9 combines with J gene TRBJ2-2; either TRBD1 or TRBD2 may supply D (5 bases each). The CDR3 is made up of 15 amino acids. Trimming removed 5 bases from V and 6 bases from J, with 16 bases in between. CDR1 and CDR2 from the germline V gene are SEHNR and FQNEAQ (reference sequence). CDR3 region: CASSPGTVKSGELFF. Here the CDR3 DNA reads TGTGCCAGCAGCCCCGGGACGGTTAAGTCCGGGGAGCTGTTTTTT.

This clone was observed many times. V and J are TRBV5-7 and TRBJ2-2; TRBD2 matches 14 bases. TRBV5-7 is filed as an ORF, its function uncertain. CDR3 size: 19 residues. J was trimmed by 5 bases and V by 3 bases; bases with no gene match: 12. CDR3 in DNA: TGTGCCAGCAGCTCAGACGGACTAGCGGGAGGTCATGAGACCGGGGAGCTGTTTTTT. As protein: CASSSDGLAGGHETGELFF.

This clone is large. The rearrangement links TRBV2 to TRBJ2-3; D is unclear. Per germline, CDR1 SNHLY and CDR2 FYNNEI. This CDR3 is built from 14 residues. V lost 5 bases and J 5 bases, leaving 14 bases between the germline ends. The CDR3 spells CASSSRGRGDTQYF. For the CDR3, the DNA is TGTGCCAGCAGTTCTAGAGGCCGCGGAGATACGCAGTATTTT.

This clone came up many times. Relative to the germline gene, one junction end is altered; a read error may explain this. This chain connects TRBV7-7 to TRBJ2-5, with D possibly TRBD2 on 5 matching bases. The CDR3 totals 14 residues. Per germline, CDR1 SSHAT and CDR2 FNYEAQ (reference sequence). CDR3 nucleotide sequence: TGTGCTAGCAGCCCAACGGACTCGGGCGAGACCCAGTACTTC. Residues: CASSPTDSGETQYF.

This clone was seen many times. V and J are TRBV7-8 and TRBJ2-3; 9 bases fit TRBD2. J gave up 1 base and V 5 bases, and 4 bases lay outside the gene matches. The CDR3 runs to 15 residues. Per the germline V gene, CDR1 is SGHVS and CDR2 is FQNEAQ. This CDR3 is CASSNRTSGTDTQYF. The CDR3 DNA reads TGTGCCAGCAGCAACCGGACTAGCGGCACAGATACGCAGTATTTT.

This clone turned up a few times. The chain uses TRBV12-3 or TRBV12-4 and TRBJ2-2; no reliable D call. Trimming shortened V by 6 bases and J by 11 bases, and 13 bases separated the two germline ends. The CDR3 runs to 12 residues. DNA of the CDR3: TGTGCCAGCAGCCGACTGTGCGGTGAGCTGTTTTTT. It is translated as CASSRLCGELFF.

This clone has only a few counts. This CDR3 is missing its conserved last phenylalanine or tryptophan, likely due to a read error. V is TRBV5-4 and J is TRBJ1-2; 10 bases map to TRBD1. The J segment lost 8 bases and the V segment lost 5 bases, leaving 6 bases of the junction unmatched. The CDR3 runs to 13 residues. Germline V gene data show CDR1 as SGHNT and CDR2 as YYREEE (reference sequence). CDR3 amino acids: CASSQDRGKGYTL. The CDR3 region has the DNA TGTGCCAGCAGTCAGGACAGGGGGAAGGGCTACACCCTC.

This clone has a count of ten or more. A much larger clone differs from this one at a single base, so this may be a read error. The chain carries TRBV7-2 and TRBJ2-7; maybe TRBD1 (5 bases). Between the trimmed V and J ends, which lost 3 bases and 2 bases, there was a span of 14 bases. Per germline, CDR1 SGHTA and CDR2 FQGNSA. CDR3 size: 15 residues. The CDR3 nucleotides are TGTGCCAGCAGCTTTCGGCAGGGCCGTCCCTACGAGCAGTACTTC. It is translated as CASSFRQGRPYEQYF. Variable domain in full (rest from reference TRBV7-2 and TRBJ2-7): GAGVSQSPSNKVTEKGKDVELRCDPISGHTALYWYRQSLGQGLEFLIYFQGNSAPDKSGLPSDRFSAERTGGSVSTLTIQRTQQEDSAVYLCASSFRQGRPYEQYFGPGTRLTVT.

This clone was seen many times. V is TRBV6-1 and J is TRBJ2-6; 16 positions match TRBD2. V shed 3 bases, J shed 2 bases, and the junction held 7 bases outside the gene matches. This CDR3 has 20 residues. Germline values: CDR1 MNHNS, CDR2 SASEGT. CDR3 in DNA: TGTGCCAGCAGTGAGCTGGGACTAGCGGGAGGGCCGCCTGGGGCCAACGTCCTGACTTTC. Its translation is CASSELGLAGGPPGANVLTF.

This clone appeared many times. This chain links TRBV20-1 with TRBJ1-1; possibly TRBD1 for D (5 bases). Germline CDR1 and CDR2: DFQATT and SNEGSKA (reference sequence). The CDR3 runs 13 residues. V lost 0 bases and J 11 bases, leaving 16 bases between the germline ends. CDR3 region: CSARDWGGTGAFF. The CDR3 coding sequence is TGCAGTGCTAGAGATTGGGGGGGTACGGGGGCTTTCTTT.

This clone came up many times. The chain is built from TRBV30 and TRBJ2-2, with D hard to call. Between the trimmed V and J ends, which lost 1 base and 4 bases, there was a span of 7 bases. CDR1 and CDR2 from the germline V gene are GTSNPN and SVGIG (reference sequence). CDR3 size: 13 residues. In DNA form, the CDR3 reads TGTGCCTGGAGTGAACTTACCACCGGGGAGCTGTTTTTT. Translation gives CAWSELTTGELFF.

The table lists this clone with many counts. The genes are TRBV4-1 and TRBJ2-1; 7 bases line up with TRBD2. Trimming at V came to 0 bases and at J to 4 bases, leaving 9 bases not matched to a gene. The germline gives CDR1 MGHRA, CDR2 YSYEKL. The CDR3 has 17 amino acids. CDR3 in DNA: TGCGCCAGCAGCCAAGATGCGGGGCTAGCGGTATACAATGAGCAGTTCTTC. Its protein product is CASSQDAGLAVYNEQFF.

This clone was picked up many times. This chain uses TRBV10-2 with TRBJ2-1, with 7 bases identical to TRBD1. CDR3 length: 15 residues. CDR1 and CDR2 (germline): WSHSY, SAAADI. Unmatched junction bases numbered 10, after V lost 5 bases and J lost 6 bases. In DNA, the CDR3 is TGCGCCAGCAGTCGCTCAGGGGGTTTAAGCAATGAGCAGTTCTTC. Translated, it gives CASSRSGGLSNEQFF.